These T cell receptor beta chains were read from a single sample in a study of T cell responses to AZD1222 COVID-19 vaccine. Libraries were prepared by immunoSEQ multiplex PCR; TCRdb keeps only in-frame clonotypes and omits some of them. The sample has 150,000 to 200,000 clones; about 90% are singletons. The sequencing used peripheral blood, collected on day 0 of MenACWY control vaccination. Source of these receptors: an adult in good health. Both conserved end residues are part of each CDR3. The D gene is left open where the match is weak. Clone size is not always given. Where it is, it says once, few, many or a class for expanded clones.

v_call: TRBV19; clone_size: NA; d_call: NA; j_call: TRBJ2-7; cdr3_aa: CASSIETSWAQYF; cdr3_nt: TGTGCCAGTAGTATCGAAACTAGCTGGGCGCAGTACTTC
v_call: TRBV9; clone_size: NA; d_call: TRBD2; j_call: TRBJ2-5; cdr3_aa: CASSVGLAGTERETQYF; cdr3_nt: TGTGCCAGCAGCGTTGGACTAGCGGGGACCGAAAGGGAGACCCAGTACTTC
v_call: TRBV20-1; clone_size: NA; d_call: NA; j_call: TRBJ2-1; cdr3_aa: CSASDGSSYNEQFF; cdr3_nt: TGCAGTGCTAGTGACGGGAGCTCCTACAATGAGCAGTTCTTC
v_call: TRBV2; clone_size: NA; d_call: TRBD1; j_call: TRBJ1-1; cdr3_aa: CASGGQGNTEAFF; cdr3_nt: TGTGCCAGCGGGGGACAGGGGAACACTGAAGCTTTCTTT
v_call: TRBV28; clone_size: NA; d_call: TRBD1; j_call: TRBJ1-5; cdr3_aa: CASSGQGNQPQHF; cdr3_nt: TGTGCCAGCAGCGGACAGGGCAATCAGCCCCAGCATTTT
v_call: TRBV6-6; clone_size: NA; d_call: NA; j_call: TRBJ1-5; cdr3_aa: CATEDQPQHF; cdr3_nt: TGTGCCACGGAGGATCAGCCCCAGCATTTT
v_call: TRBV7-2; clone_size: NA; d_call: TRBD1; j_call: TRBJ1-2; cdr3_aa: CASSTATGPGTGGGYTF; cdr3_nt: TGTGCCAGCAGCACGGCGACCGGACCCGGGACAGGGGGCGGCTACACCTTC
v_call: TRBV19; clone_size: NA; d_call: TRBD2; j_call: TRBJ2-5; cdr3_aa: CASSMGTGEGETQYF; cdr3_nt: TGTGCCAGTAGTATGGGGACCGGGGAGGGAGAGACCCAGTACTTC
v_call: TRBV3-1/TRBV3-2; clone_size: NA; d_call: NA; j_call: TRBJ2-3; cdr3_aa: CASSLLLGADTQYF; cdr3_nt: TGTGCCAGCAGCCTGCTACTAGGTGCAGATACGCAGTATTTT
v_call: TRBV11-2; clone_size: NA; d_call: TRBD1; j_call: TRBJ1-1; cdr3_aa: CASSYGTGVREAFF; cdr3_nt: TGTGCCAGCAGCTACGGGACAGGGGTACGTGAAGCTTTCTTT
v_call: TRBV7-2; clone_size: NA; d_call: NA; j_call: TRBJ2-5; cdr3_aa: CASSYDRLETQYF; cdr3_nt: TGTGCCAGCAGCTATGACAGGTTAGAGACCCAGTACTTC
v_call: TRBV2; clone_size: once; d_call: NA; j_call: TRBJ1-5; cdr3_aa: CASIREGSNQPQHF; cdr3_nt: TGTGCCAGCATCCGGGAAGGTAGCAATCAGCCCCAGCATTTT
v_call: TRBV6-2/TRBV6-3; clone_size: NA; d_call: NA; j_call: TRBJ1-1; cdr3_aa: CASSYALVLRTEAFF; cdr3_nt: TGTGCCAGCAGTTACGCCTTGGTATTGAGGACTGAAGCTTTCTTT
v_call: TRBV30; clone_size: NA; d_call: NA; j_call: TRBJ1-5; cdr3_aa: CAWSVKQPNQPQHF; cdr3_nt: TGTGCCTGGAGTGTAAAACAGCCAAATCAGCCCCAGCATTTT
v_call: TRBV12-3/TRBV12-4; clone_size: NA; d_call: TRBD1; j_call: TRBJ1-2; cdr3_aa: CASRSDRAGGYTF; cdr3_nt: TGTGCCAGCAGGTCCGACAGGGCGGGTGGCTACACCTTC
v_call: TRBV6-1; clone_size: NA; d_call: NA; j_call: TRBJ1-4; cdr3_aa: CASSEPALGNEKLFF; cdr3_nt: TGTGCCAGCAGTGAACCGGCTCTGGGAAATGAAAAACTGTTTTTT
v_call: TRBV28; clone_size: once; d_call: TRBD2; j_call: TRBJ2-3; cdr3_aa: CASSFRAGGGSSTDTQYF; cdr3_nt: TGTGCCAGCAGTTTCAGAGCGGGGGGAGGGAGTAGCACAGATACGCAGTATTTT
v_call: TRBV2; clone_size: NA; d_call: TRBD1; j_call: TRBJ1-5; cdr3_aa: CASRLQGNQPQHF; cdr3_nt: TGTGCCAGCAGGTTACAGGGGAATCAGCCCCAGCATTTT
v_call: TRBV3-1/TRBV3-2; clone_size: NA; d_call: TRBD1; j_call: TRBJ1-5; cdr3_aa: CASSATGTGDQPQHF; cdr3_nt: TGTGCCAGCAGCGCTACCGGGACAGGGGATCAGCCCCAGCATTTT
v_call: TRBV5-1; clone_size: NA; d_call: NA; j_call: TRBJ2-1; cdr3_aa: CASSLSLMTRGGNEQFF; cdr3_nt: TGCGCCAGCAGCTTGAGTCTTATGACAAGGGGAGGCAATGAGCAGTTCTTC
v_call: TRBV27; clone_size: NA; d_call: NA; j_call: TRBJ1-2; cdr3_aa: CASSLEAGSYGYTF; cdr3_nt: TGTGCCAGCAGCCTAGAGGCCGGGAGCTATGGCTACACCTTC
v_call: TRBV7-3; clone_size: NA; d_call: TRBD1; j_call: TRBJ1-1; cdr3_aa: CASSLQGTGTNTEAFF; cdr3_nt: TGTGCCAGCAGCTTACAAGGGACAGGCACAAACACTGAAGCTTTCTTT
v_call: TRBV2; clone_size: NA; d_call: NA; j_call: TRBJ2-1; cdr3_aa: CASSDYRGGEQFF; cdr3_nt: TGTGCCAGCAGTGATTACCGGGGCGGGGAGCAGTTCTTC
v_call: TRBV5-1; clone_size: NA; d_call: TRBD2; j_call: TRBJ2-7; cdr3_aa: CASSSGLARSYEQYF; cdr3_nt: TGCGCCAGCAGCTCAGGACTAGCGCGCTCCTACGAGCAGTACTTC
v_call: TRBV18; clone_size: NA; d_call: NA; j_call: TRBJ2-7; cdr3_aa: CASSPRTSYEQYF; cdr3_nt: TGTGCCAGCTCACCACGTACCTCCTACGAGCAGTACTTC
v_call: TRBV18; clone_size: NA; d_call: NA; j_call: TRBJ2-1; cdr3_aa: CASSLGAGTYNEQFF; cdr3_nt: TGTGCCAGCTCACTTGGAGCGGGGACATACAATGAGCAGTTCTTC
v_call: TRBV4-2; clone_size: NA; d_call: TRBD1; j_call: TRBJ2-1; cdr3_aa: CASSQASRQGGYNEQFF; cdr3_nt: TGTGCCAGCAGCCAGGCTAGTAGACAGGGGGGATACAATGAGCAGTTCTTC
v_call: TRBV29-1; clone_size: NA; d_call: NA; j_call: TRBJ1-1; cdr3_aa: CSVGLNTEAFF; cdr3_nt: TGCAGCGTGGGCCTGAACACTGAAGCTTTCTTT
v_call: TRBV30; clone_size: NA; d_call: TRBD1; j_call: TRBJ1-3; cdr3_aa: CAWGEGTVGNTIYF; cdr3_nt: TGTGCCTGGGGGGAGGGGACAGTTGGAAACACCATATATTTT
v_call: TRBV19; clone_size: NA; d_call: NA; j_call: TRBJ1-1; cdr3_aa: CASSSDTFEAFF; cdr3_nt: TGTGCCAGTAGTTCTGACACCTTTGAAGCTTTCTTT
v_call: TRBV20-1; clone_size: NA; d_call: TRBD2; j_call: TRBJ2-1; cdr3_aa: CSASRGRGNEQFF; cdr3_nt: TGCAGTGCCAGTCGCGGGAGGGGCAATGAGCAGTTCTTC
v_call: TRBV30; clone_size: NA; d_call: NA; j_call: TRBJ1-5; cdr3_aa: CAWSPASNQPQHF; cdr3_nt: TGTGCCTGGAGTCCAGCTAGCAATCAGCCCCAGCATTTT
v_call: TRBV7-2; clone_size: NA; d_call: TRBD1; j_call: TRBJ2-2; cdr3_aa: CASSPPGQVNTGELFF; cdr3_nt: TGTGCCAGCAGCCCACCGGGACAGGTTAACACCGGGGAGCTGTTTTTT
v_call: TRBV9; clone_size: NA; d_call: NA; j_call: TRBJ2-7; cdr3_aa: CASSVAPDQAYEQYF; cdr3_nt: TGTGCCAGCAGCGTAGCTCCGGACCAGGCCTACGAGCAGTACTTC
v_call: TRBV6-5; clone_size: NA; d_call: NA; j_call: TRBJ2-2; cdr3_aa: CASSYLDNGGGELFF; cdr3_nt: TGTGCCAGCAGTTACCTGGACAACGGGGGCGGGGAGCTGTTTTTT
v_call: TRBV14; clone_size: NA; d_call: TRBD1; j_call: TRBJ2-7; cdr3_aa: CASSQARDRTYEQYF; cdr3_nt: TGTGCCAGCAGCCAGGCCCGGGACAGGACTTACGAGCAGTACTTC
v_call: TRBV15; clone_size: NA; d_call: NA; j_call: TRBJ1-5; cdr3_aa: CATSRDARSGAQHF; cdr3_nt: TGTGCCACCAGCAGAGATGCCCGATCTGGGGCCCAGCATTTT
v_call: TRBV6-5; clone_size: NA; d_call: NA; j_call: TRBJ1-1; cdr3_aa: CASSYEYSPSHTEAFF; cdr3_nt: TGTGCCAGCAGTTACGAGTACTCCCCCTCCCACACTGAAGCTTTCTTT
v_call: TRBV19; clone_size: NA; d_call: TRBD1; j_call: TRBJ1-2; cdr3_aa: CASSIYGDSYYGYTF; cdr3_nt: TGTGCCAGTAGTATATACGGGGACAGTTACTATGGCTACACCTTC
v_call: TRBV9; clone_size: NA; d_call: NA; j_call: TRBJ2-2; cdr3_aa: CASSRDSGNTGELFF; cdr3_nt: TGTGCCAGCAGTAGGGACTCAGGGAACACCGGGGAGCTGTTTTTT
v_call: TRBV25-1; clone_size: NA; d_call: TRBD1; j_call: TRBJ1-1; cdr3_aa: CASSEWGNRGMNTEAFF; cdr3_nt: TGTGCCAGCAGTGAATGGGGCAACAGGGGAATGAACACTGAAGCTTTCTTT
v_call: TRBV30; clone_size: NA; d_call: TRBD2; j_call: TRBJ2-1; cdr3_aa: CAYIWGGKQFF; cdr3_nt: TGTGCCTACATCTGGGGGGGAAAACAGTTCTTC
v_call: TRBV5-1; clone_size: NA; d_call: TRBD2; j_call: TRBJ2-2; cdr3_aa: CASSLGLAGVNTGELFF; cdr3_nt: TGCGCCAGCAGCCTGGGACTAGCGGGAGTAAACACCGGGGAGCTGTTTTTT
v_call: TRBV19; clone_size: NA; d_call: NA; j_call: TRBJ1-1; cdr3_aa: CASSIDRLNTEAFF; cdr3_nt: TGTGCCAGTAGTATTGACAGATTGAACACTGAAGCTTTCTTT
v_call: TRBV24-1; clone_size: NA; d_call: NA; j_call: TRBJ2-7; cdr3_aa: CATSESRVQGEQYF; cdr3_nt: TGTGCCACCAGTGAGAGCAGGGTGCAGGGAGAGCAGTACTTC
v_call: TRBV5-4; clone_size: NA; d_call: NA; j_call: TRBJ2-7; cdr3_aa: CASSSYTGSYEQYF; cdr3_nt: TGTGCCAGCAGCTCTTACACCGGGTCCTACGAGCAGTACTTC
v_call: TRBV7-2; clone_size: NA; d_call: TRBD1; j_call: TRBJ1-2; cdr3_aa: CASSSDRVSGYTF; cdr3_nt: TGTGCCAGCAGCTCAGACAGGGTCTCTGGCTACACCTTC
v_call: TRBV5-1; clone_size: NA; d_call: NA; j_call: TRBJ2-7; cdr3_aa: CASSLAGSPREQYF; cdr3_nt: TGCGCCAGCAGCTTGGCAGGGAGCCCGAGGGAGCAGTACTTC
v_call: TRBV11-2; clone_size: NA; d_call: NA; j_call: TRBJ1-4; cdr3_aa: CASSNLAGSAKKLFF; cdr3_nt: TGTGCCAGCAGCAACCTGGCCGGGTCCGCTAAAAAACTGTTTTTT
v_call: TRBV11-2; clone_size: NA; d_call: NA; j_call: TRBJ1-3; cdr3_aa: CASSSRGISLGNTIYF; cdr3_nt: TGTGCCAGCAGCTCACGGGGAATCAGTTTGGGAAACACCATATATTTT
v_call: TRBV5-4; clone_size: once; d_call: NA; j_call: TRBJ2-7; cdr3_aa: CASSLGRTYEQYF; cdr3_nt: TGTGCCAGCAGCTTAGGACGGACCTACGAGCAGTACTTC
v_call: TRBV2; clone_size: NA; d_call: NA; j_call: TRBJ2-7; cdr3_aa: CASSEALGSRAYEQYF; cdr3_nt: TGTGCCAGCAGTGAAGCGCTAGGGTCTCGGGCCTACGAGCAGTACTTC
v_call: TRBV7-9; clone_size: NA; d_call: NA; j_call: TRBJ1-3; cdr3_aa: CATKGDSGNTIYF; cdr3_nt: TGTGCCACCAAGGGCGACTCTGGAAACACCATATATTTT